This entry lists 11 T cell receptor beta chains sequenced from one sample in a study of T-cell reconstitution after alpha-beta-depleted transplantation in children. Unique molecular identifiers were incorporated when the TCRbeta library was constructed. TCRdb processed the PCR reads anew with MiXCR; each CDR3 protein has one entry. The table has approximately 1,000,000 distinct CDR3 sequences, 25% to 30% seen once. The starting material was PBMCs, mostly from graft donor cells, obtained 360 days after TCRalphabeta/CD19-depleted stem cell transplant. These receptors all stem from a boy younger than two who had a stem cell transplant for SCID, so the T cells may come from the graft donor.

The rearrangement uses TRBV10-3 and TRBJ1-5; D is ambiguous. This CDR3 has 16 residues. Germline V gene sequence: CDR1 ENHRY, CDR2 SYGVKD. Trimming removed 2 bases at V and 4 bases at J, with 15 bases between. The CDR3 sequence is CAISERADLGNQPQHF. The CDR3 nucleotides read TGTGCCATCAGTGAGCGGGCGGACCTTGGAAATCAGCCCCAGCATTTT.

The rearrangement links TRBV18 to TRBJ1-1; D uncertain. V shed 7 bases and J shed 1 base, with 13 bases lying between them. The CDR3 is made up of 14 amino acids. Germline values: CDR1 KGHSH, CDR2 LQKENI. The CDR3 DNA is TGTGCCAGCTGTGGGCGGGCTGCGAACACTGAAGCTTTCTTT. Protein sequence: CASCGRAANTEAFF.

The CDR3 protein is CASSQDFERRQKPQHF. The DNA of the CDR3 is TGCGCCAGCAGCCAAGACTTTGAGAGGAGACAGAAGCCCCAGCATTTT. This chain uses TRBV4-3 with TRBJ1-5, with D possibly being TRBD1 (5 bases). Trimming left V 0 bases short and J 8 bases short, with 17 bases between. CDR1 and CDR2 (germline): LGHNA, YSLEER. The CDR3 covers 16 residues.

This clonotype was counted only a few times. The V and J genes are TRBV12-3 or TRBV12-4 and TRBJ2-1; unclear D gene. The length of the CDR3 is 16 residues. The V end was cut by 7 bases, the J end by 0 bases, with 16 bases between. CDR3 DNA sequence: TGTGCCAGCATCCCCGGACCTACGAGCTCCTACAATGAGCAGTTCTTC. Protein: CASIPGPTSSYNEQFF.

The rearrangement uses TRBV10-1 and TRBJ1-5; 8 positions agree with TRBD1. Germline trimming cut 5 bases from V and 8 bases from J; bases unmatched to any gene: 8. This CDR3 is built from 14 residues. CDR1 is WNHNN and CDR2 is SYGVQD in the germline V gene (reference sequence). The CDR3 loop is CASSPNRGGKPQHF. DNA of the CDR3: TGCGCCAGCAGTCCTAACAGGGGGGGTAAGCCCCAGCATTTT.

The chain joins TRBV20-1 to TRBJ1-6; D is possibly TRBD1 (6 bases). This CDR3 comprises 13 residues. V was clipped by 6 bases and J by 7 bases, with 13 bases between them. In germline, CDR1 is DFQATT, CDR2 SNEGSKA (reference sequence). The CDR3 protein is CSASNTGNSPLHF. The CDR3 DNA is TGCAGTGCCAGTAATACAGGGAATTCACCCCTCCACTTT.

The gene calls are TRBV7-3 and TRBJ2-2, with D unresolved. This CDR3 has 14 amino acids. V was pared by 1 base and J by 7 bases, with 10 bases between. CDR1 and CDR2 (germline): SGHTA, FQGTGA. The CDR3 DNA sequence: TGTGCCAGCAGCTTAATGCCCAGGATCGGGGAGCTGTTTTTT. The encoded protein is CASSLMPRIGELFF.

The chain joins TRBV9 to TRBJ2-1; D could derive from TRBD1 or TRBD2 (5 bases each). Germline V gives CDR1 SGDLS, CDR2 YYNGEE. The V end was cut by 0 bases, the J end by 3 bases, with 22 bases between. The CDR3 spans 19 residues. The CDR3: CASSVGSRVHSGFYNEQFF. Written as DNA, the CDR3 is TGTGCCAGCAGCGTAGGTTCCAGGGTCCATTCGGGATTCTACAATGAGCAGTTCTTC.

V is TRBV9 and J is TRBJ2-3; no definite D call. Germline V gives CDR1 SGDLS, CDR2 YYNGEE. The CDR3 sequence is 16 residues long. V shed 5 bases and J shed 3 bases, with 19 bases lying between them. This CDR3 reads CASRPGMGAGTDTQYF. The CDR3 DNA follows: TGTGCCAGCAGGCCCGGTATGGGCGCCGGGACAGATACGCAGTATTTT.

In its sample, this clonotype was seen a few times. The chain has TRBV7-9 and TRBJ2-1, with a weak D call TRBD1 (6 bases). CDR1 is SEHNR and CDR2 is FQNEAQ in the germline V gene (reference sequence). V lost 3 bases, J lost 4 bases, and 13 bases lay in between. The CDR3 loop spans 15 amino acids. CDR3 protein: CASSFSAGTYNEQFF. The CDR3 DNA reads as TGTGCCAGCAGCTTTTCGGCAGGGACATACAATGAGCAGTTCTTC.

This chain uses TRBV7-9 with TRBJ2-4; D not resolved. The V gene lost 3 bases and the J gene lost 8 bases, with 8 bases spanning the gap. CDR3 length: 12 amino acids. Germline V CDR1 and CDR2: SEHNR, FQNEAQ (reference sequence). CDR3 residues: CASSLYLHIQYF. CDR3 DNA sequence: TGTGCCAGCAGCTTGTACCTACACATTCAGTACTTC.